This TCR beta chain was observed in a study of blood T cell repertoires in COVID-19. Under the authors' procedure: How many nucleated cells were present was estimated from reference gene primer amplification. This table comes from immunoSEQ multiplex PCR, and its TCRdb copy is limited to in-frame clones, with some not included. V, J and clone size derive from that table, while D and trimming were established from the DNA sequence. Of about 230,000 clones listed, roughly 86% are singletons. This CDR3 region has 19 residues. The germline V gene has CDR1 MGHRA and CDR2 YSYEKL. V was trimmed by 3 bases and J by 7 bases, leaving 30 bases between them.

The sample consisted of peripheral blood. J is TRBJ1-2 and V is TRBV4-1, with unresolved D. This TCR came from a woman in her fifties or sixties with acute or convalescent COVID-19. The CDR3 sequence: CASSHPHGKGKAAVVGYTF. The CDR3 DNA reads TGCGCCAGCAGCCATCCTCACGGGAAGGGAAAGGCGGCAGTGGTTGGCTACACCTTC.